Listed below are T cell receptor beta chains from one sample, sequenced in a study of OX40 agonist ivuxolimab in advanced cancers. The table came from immunoSEQ multiplex PCR; TCRdb's copy has only in-frame clones and leaves some out. The sample yields over 65,000 clones, about 86% seen once. This specimen consisted of CD4+ or CD8+ T cells sorted from blood, obtained in a trial of the OX40 agonist ivuxolimab. The source of these receptors is an adult with an advanced solid tumor such as melanoma, head and neck, liver or kidney cancer. Both conserved end residues are part of each CDR3. D genes are given only for firm matches. Expanded clones are given a class, and other clones once, few, many or no size at all.

cdr3_length d_call j_call v_call clone_size cdr3_aa cdr3_nt
16 TRBD1 TRBJ2-2 TRBV5-4 - CASSLVTGAGTGELFF TGTGCCAGCAGCCTCGTTACAGGGGCGGGCACCGGGGAGCTGTTTTTT
13 - TRBJ2-2 TRBV9 - CASSRARTGELFF TGTGCCAGCAGCCGGGCCAGGACCGGGGAGCTGTTTTTT
17 TRBD1 TRBJ1-1 TRBV4-2 - CASSQGTKTGVYTEAFF TGTGCCAGCAGCCAAGGAACGAAGACAGGGGTGTACACTGAAGCTTTCTTT
14 - TRBJ2-5 TRBV6-1 once CASSEARKGETQYF TGTGCCAGCAGTGAAGCAAGGAAGGGGGAGACCCAGTACTTC
12 - TRBJ2-2 TRBV10-3 - CAISPTHGELFF TGTGCCATCAGTCCTACGCACGGGGAGCTGTTTTTT
15 TRBD2 TRBJ2-3 TRBV5-1 - CASSLAAGGPDTQYF TGCGCCAGCAGCTTGGCCGCGGGAGGGCCGGATACGCAGTATTTT
15 - TRBJ2-3 TRBV4-1 - CASSHGDSGTDTQYF TGCGCCAGCAGCCACGGGGATTCGGGCACAGATACGCAGTATTTT
14 - TRBJ1-1 TRBV15 - CATSRDPKNTEAFF TGTGCCACCAGCAGAGATCCCAAGAACACTGAAGCTTTCTTT
15 - TRBJ1-2 TRBV19 - CASSIVYRGEYGYTF TGTGCCAGTAGTATAGTGTACAGAGGAGAGTATGGCTACACCTTC
15 - TRBJ1-1 TRBV19 - CASSISETVNTEAFF TGTGCCAGTAGTATAAGCGAGACAGTGAACACTGAAGCTTTCTTT
14 TRBD1 TRBJ1-1 TRBV7-3 - CASSFRQGSTEAFF TGTGCCAGCAGCTTCCGACAGGGGTCCACTGAAGCTTTCTTT
17 TRBD2 TRBJ2-3 TRBV9 - CASSVAGLAGSTDTQYF TGTGCCAGCAGCGTTGCGGGACTAGCGGGAAGCACAGATACGCAGTATTTT
17 TRBD1 TRBJ2-2 TRBV5-1 - CASSLGPRQGDTGELFF TGCGCCAGCAGCTTGGGACCAAGACAGGGCGACACCGGGGAGCTGTTTTTT
11 - TRBJ2-7 TRBV10-1 few CAVEKFNEQYF TGCGCGGTGGAAAAGTTCAACGAGCAGTACTTC
16 TRBD1 TRBJ2-3 TRBV4-1 once CASSQEGTGGADTQYF TGCGCCAGCAGCCAAGAAGGGACAGGGGGCGCAGATACGCAGTATTTT
13 - TRBJ1-2 TRBV7-3 - CASSLSGGRGYTF TGTGCCAGCAGCTTATCGGGTGGTCGTGGCTACACCTTC
11 - TRBJ2-3 TRBV7-3 few CASSSTDTQYF TGTGCCAGCAGCTCGACAGATACGCAGTATTTT
12 - TRBJ1-1 TRBV4-1 - CASSPSRGEAFF TGCGCCAGCAGCCCAAGCCGGGGAGAAGCTTTCTTT
13 TRBD2 TRBJ2-7 TRBV19 - CASRASGTYEQYF TGTGCCAGTAGAGCTAGCGGAACCTACGAGCAGTACTTC
14 - TRBJ1-1 TRBV7-3 - CASSLLLGGTEAFF TGTGCCAGCAGCTTACTGCTGGGTGGCACTGAAGCTTTCTTT